These T cell receptor beta chains were read from a single sample in a study of glioma-infiltrating T cells after dendritic cell vaccination. Here immunoSEQ multiplex PCR was the method, and the copy in TCRdb shows in-frame clones only, minus some. Of 80,000 to 100,000 clones in the sample, about four fifths were seen once. The source material was blood, sampled before dendritic cell vaccination. The receptor set was obtained from a human donor with glioblastoma. Both conserved end residues are part of each CDR3. The D gene is left open where the match is weak. Some rows mark clone size as missing; the rest say once, few, many or name a class of expanded clone.

v_gene	abundance	j_gene	d_gene	CDR3nt	CDR3aa
TRBV30	NA	TRBJ1-3	NA	TGTGCCTGGAGCTTTCCGCCGCTTAGCTCTGGAAACACCATATATTTT	CAWSFPPLSSGNTIYF
TRBV7-9	once	TRBJ1-2	NA	TGTGCCAGTGTCGGGGCAGGGGAATGGTATGGCTACACCTTC	CASVGAGEWYGYTF
TRBV4-2	NA	TRBJ2-7	NA	TGTGCCAGCAGCCAAGATTGGAAGGGGTACGAGCAGTACTTC	CASSQDWKGYEQYF
TRBV12-5	NA	TRBJ2-2	NA	TGTGCTAGTGGTTTGGTACGCTCCTCAGGGACCGGGGAGCTGTTTTTT	CASGLVRSSGTGELFF
TRBV30	NA	TRBJ1-6	TRBD1	TGTGCCTGGAGTCTGACAGGGAATTCACCCCTCCACTTT	CAWSLTGNSPLHF
TRBV7-3	NA	TRBJ2-3	NA	TGTGCCAGCAGCTTACAGGAGGGAGATACGCAGTATTTT	CASSLQEGDTQYF
TRBV6-1	NA	TRBJ2-7	TRBD1	TGTGCCAGCGGGGGACAGGGGGCGCCAGGGTACGAGCAGTACTTC	CASGGQGAPGYEQYF
TRBV21-1	NA	TRBJ2-2	NA	TGTGCCAGCAGCAGATGGGGGGACAGGGGGCGGTACACCGGGGAGCTGTTTTTT	CASSRWGDRGRYTGELFF
TRBV9	once	TRBJ2-1	TRBD2	TGTGCCAGCAGCCCACCAGGTTGGCTAGCGGGATTAAACTACAATGAGCAGTTCTTC	CASSPPGWLAGLNYNEQFF
TRBV19	once	TRBJ1-2	TRBD1	TGTGCCAGTAGTACGCCCGGGACAGCGATTAACTATGGCTACACCTTC	CASSTPGTAINYGYTF
TRBV27	few	TRBJ1-6	NA	TGTGCCAGCAGTTTAGTATGGAGAGTTAATTCACCCCTCCACTTT	CASSLVWRVNSPLHF
TRBV6-5	NA	TRBJ1-5	NA	TGTGCCAGCAGTCTGGACAGCCTTCAGCCCCAGCATTTT	CASSLDSLQPQHF
TRBV19	NA	TRBJ2-5	NA	TGTGCCAGTAGTATGGGGGCGCGGGAGACCCAGTACTTC	CASSMGARETQYF
TRBV30	NA	TRBJ1-1	NA	TGTGCCTGGAGTAAGCCGGTGAACACTGAAGCTTTCTTT	CAWSKPVNTEAFF
TRBV10-3	NA	TRBJ2-5	NA	TGTGCCATCAGTCCTCCTTCGGGGACCCAGTACTTC	CAISPPSGTQYF
TRBV29-1	NA	TRBJ1-2	TRBD1	TGCAGCTTAACAGGGGGAAGCAGTGAAGGCTACACCTTC	CSLTGGSSEGYTF
TRBV2	NA	TRBJ2-3	NA	TGTGCCAGCAGTGAGTTGTCGGCCCTAGCAGATACGCAGTATTTT	CASSELSALADTQYF
TRBV7-9	NA	TRBJ1-2	NA	TGTGCCAGCAGTCTCGAGACAAGTGGCTACACCTTC	CASSLETSGYTF
TRBV28	NA	TRBJ1-5	NA	TGTGCCAGCAGTTCTACAGGACGTAGCAATCAGCCCCAGCATTTT	CASSSTGRSNQPQHF
TRBV5-1	NA	TRBJ2-5	TRBD2	TGCGCCAGCAGCCCTGGGACTAGCGGGATGGGGGAGACCCAGTACTTC	CASSPGTSGMGETQYF
TRBV21-1	NA	TRBJ1-2	NA	TGTGCCATATACCCTTCAGGGAACTATGGCTACACCTTC	CAIYPSGNYGYTF
TRBV5-4	NA	TRBJ2-5	NA	TGTGCCAGCAGCCTTGACCGGAGGGGAGAGACCCAGTACTTC	CASSLDRRGETQYF
TRBV30	NA	TRBJ2-3	TRBD2	TGTGCCTGGAGTTGGGGGGGTACCCGCGCGGATACGCAGTATTTT	CAWSWGGTRADTQYF
TRBV19	once	TRBJ1-3	TRBD1	TGTGCCAGTAAAAAAGGGGGCCTTATCTCTGGAAACACCATATATTTT	CASKKGGLISGNTIYF
TRBV7-6	NA	TRBJ1-1	TRBD1	TGTGCCAGCAGCAGCGACAGGGCTAGGGGTGAAGCTTTCTTT	CASSSDRARGEAFF
TRBV7-9	NA	TRBJ1-6	NA	TGTGCCAGCAGCTACCTCGGGGGACGGGAAAATTCACCCCTCCACTTT	CASSYLGGRENSPLHF
TRBV10-3	NA	TRBJ1-5	TRBD1	TGTGCCATAAAGGACAGGGATAGCAATCAGCCCCAGCATTTT	CAIKDRDSNQPQHF
TRBV6-1	once	TRBJ2-5	NA	TGTGCCAGCTCTACCCGGGGTCTCCAAGAGACCCAGTACTTC	CASSTRGLQETQYF
TRBV4-2	NA	TRBJ2-3	NA	TGTGCCAGCAGCCAAGGGCGGACACAAGAAACTAGCACAGATACGCAGTATTTT	CASSQGRTQETSTDTQYF
TRBV10-3	NA	TRBJ1-2	TRBD1	TGTGCCATCAGTGACCGGGACAGGGGAATGGAGGGCTACACCTTC	CAISDRDRGMEGYTF